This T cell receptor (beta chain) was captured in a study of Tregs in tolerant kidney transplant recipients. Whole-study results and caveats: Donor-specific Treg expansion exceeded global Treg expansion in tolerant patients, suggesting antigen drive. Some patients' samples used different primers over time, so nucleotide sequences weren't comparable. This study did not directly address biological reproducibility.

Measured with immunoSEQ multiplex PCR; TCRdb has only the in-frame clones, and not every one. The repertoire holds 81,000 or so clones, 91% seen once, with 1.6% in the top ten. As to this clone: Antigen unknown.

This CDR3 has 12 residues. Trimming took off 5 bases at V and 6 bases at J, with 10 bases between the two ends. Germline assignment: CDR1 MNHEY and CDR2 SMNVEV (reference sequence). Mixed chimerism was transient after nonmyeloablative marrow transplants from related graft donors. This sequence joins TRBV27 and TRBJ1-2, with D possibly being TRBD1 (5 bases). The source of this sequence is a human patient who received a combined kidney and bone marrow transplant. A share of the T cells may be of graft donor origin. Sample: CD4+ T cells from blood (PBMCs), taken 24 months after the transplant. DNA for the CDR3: TGTGCCAGCAGTCGGCAGGGTCATGGCTACACCTTC. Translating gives CASSRQGHGYTF.